The 26 T cell receptor beta chains given below trace back to one sample, sequenced in a study of metastatic and nonmetastatic thyroid tumors (dated by TCRdb to 2018 to 2021). Before undergoing thyroid surgery, none of the patients had been given any kind of treatment. Libraries came from PCR. Sequencer: Illumina HiSeq 4000. TCRdb redid the processing of the public reads, applying fastp at Q25 and MiXCR, and retained in-frame beta chains. The sample has under 35,000 clones on record, less than 40% of them singletons. The ten largest account for 22% of the sample. The sample was tumor tissue. The receptors here all came from a female donor with papillary thyroid cancer or a benign thyroid nodule (not recorded which). Some clones in this sample may be carry-over from other donors' samples.

The V call is TRBV14, the J call TRBJ2-1, with a tentative D call TRBD1 (6 bases). Trimming cost V 4 bases and J 8 bases, with 9 bases left between them. The CDR3 extends over 12 amino acids. CDR1 is SGHDN and CDR2 is FVKESK in the germline V gene. The chain's CDR3 is CASSPQGYEQFF. The DNA for the CDR3 is TGTGCCAGCAGCCCACAGGGTTATGAGCAGTTCTTC.

The gene calls are TRBV6-5 and TRBJ2-7; weak D call: TRBD1 (7 bases). Trimming stripped 2 bases from V and 9 bases from J, with 29 bases between. The CDR3 loop spans 18 amino acids. CDR1 and CDR2 from the germline V gene are MNHEY and SVGAGI. The CDR3 sequence: CASSYPRGHGQALEVQYF. The CDR3 nucleotides read TGTGCCAGCAGTTACCCGCGGGGCCATGGACAGGCCCTTGAGGTGCAGTACTTC.

The V call is TRBV6-1, the J call TRBJ2-5; D unclear. The germline CDR1 and CDR2 sequences are MNHNS and SASEGT. This CDR3 contains 11 residues. Trimming removed 7 bases from V and 4 bases from J, with 7 bases in between. CDR3 in amino acids: CASTLGETQYF. The CDR3 nucleotides are TGTGCCAGCACATTAGGAGAGACCCAGTACTTC.

This clone was seen a handful of times. J is TRBJ2-3 and V is TRBV2; 10 bases fit TRBD2. CDR3 length: 18 residues. Germline-derived CDR1 and CDR2 are SNHLY and FYNNEI. The ends lost 6 bases at V and 1 base at J; junction bases unmatched: 13. DNA for the CDR3: TGTGCCAGCAGCCCCGATCCAGGGCTAGCGGGGGGCACAGATACGCAGTATTTT. Its translation: CASSPDPGLAGGTDTQYF. Full variable domain (outside the CDR3, taken from reference TRBV2 and TRBJ2-3): EPEVTQTPSHQVTQMGQEVILRCVPISNHLYFYWYRQILGQKVEFLVSFYNNEISEKSEIFDDQFSVERPDGSNFTLKIRSTKLEDSAMYFCASSPDPGLAGGTDTQYFGPGTRLTVL.

This clone was counted ten times or more. The rearrangement links TRBV6-5 to TRBJ2-2; D not certain. Trimming shortened V by 4 bases and J by 6 bases, and 15 bases separated the two germline ends. The CDR3 totals 15 residues. The V gene's germline CDR1 is MNHEY and CDR2 SVGAGI. This CDR3 is CASSLLETGPGELFF. The CDR3 nucleotides read TGTGCCAGCAGTTTACTCGAGACCGGGCCCGGGGAGCTGTTTTTT.

This clone occurred a few times. V is TRBV6-1 and J is TRBJ2-5, with D perhaps matching TRBD1 or TRBD2 (6 bases each). The CDR3 spans 14 residues. CDR1 is MNHNS and CDR2 is SASEGT in the germline V gene. Trimming left V 6 bases short and J 3 bases short, with 14 bases between. The chain's CDR3 is CASSRGHGEETQYF. In DNA, the CDR3 is TGTGCCAGCAGCCGGGGGCACGGGGAAGAGACCCAGTACTTC.

This sequence joins TRBV5-1 and TRBJ2-7, with 7 bases fitting TRBD1. The V segment lost 7 bases and the J segment 6 bases; nucleotides outside the gene matches: 10. This CDR3 has 13 residues. Germline CDR1 SGHRS, CDR2 YFSETQ. CDR3 sequence reads: CASRWTGVPEQYF. The CDR3 DNA sequence: TGCGCCAGCCGGTGGACAGGAGTACCCGAGCAGTACTTC.

This clone was detected a few times. CDR3 sequence: CASSIPRINYNEQFF. Written as DNA, the CDR3 is TGTGCCAGTAGTATACCTAGGATCAACTACAATGAGCAGTTCTTC. The chain carries TRBV19 and TRBJ2-1; the D is unclear. V lost 2 bases and J 3 bases, leaving 11 bases between the germline ends. The CDR3 runs to 15 residues. Germline lookup yields CDR1 LNHDA and CDR2 SQIVND (reference sequence).

The V call is TRBV6-1, the J call TRBJ2-4; weak D call: TRBD1 (5 bases). Trimming left V 2 bases short and J 8 bases short, with 7 bases between. Germline V gene lookup returns CDR1 MNHNS and CDR2 SASEGT. The CDR3 sequence is 12 residues long. CDR3 nucleotides: TGTGCCAGCAGTGAACAGGGTGACATTCAGTACTTC. Translating it yields CASSEQGDIQYF.

The chain couples TRBV19 to TRBJ2-1, with TRBD2 identical over 9 bases. The V gene's germline CDR1 is LNHDA and CDR2 SQIVND (reference sequence). The CDR3 covers 15 residues. The trim removed 3 bases at V and 7 bases at J, leaving 7 bases unmatched. Here the CDR3 DNA reads TGTGCCAGTAGTATTGAGGCTAGCGGGATGAATGAGCAGTTCTTC. This translates into CASSIEASGMNEQFF.

The chain carries TRBV20-1 and TRBJ2-7, with D possibly TRBD2 on 5 matching bases. The V gene lost 1 base and the J gene lost 4 bases, with 11 bases spanning the gap. CDR3 length: 13 amino acids. Per the germline V gene, CDR1 is DFQATT and CDR2 is SNEGSKA (reference sequence). The CDR3 DNA follows: TGCAGTGCTAGAGGGCTAGCAGGTTACGAGCAGTACTTC. The encoded protein is CSARGLAGYEQYF.

This clone was seen once. The junction differs from germline at one of its ends, possibly a read error. The rearrangement links TRBV10-3 to TRBJ1-3; TRBD1 agrees at 7 bases. The CDR3 length is 16 residues. CDR1 and CDR2 (germline): ENHRY, SYGVKD. The CDR3 region has the DNA TGTTCCATCAGTGAGTCCGAAGACAGGGCTGGAAACACCATATATTTT. Translated, it gives CSISESEDRAGNTIYF.

The chain couples TRBV6-2 or TRBV6-3 to TRBJ2-7; 9 bases map to TRBD1. After removal of 9 bases from V and 2 bases from J, the junction contained 5 bases not matched to a gene. The V gene's germline CDR1 is MNHEY and CDR2 SVGEGT. The CDR3 is 13 amino acids. CDR3 bases: TGTGCCAGTTTGGGACAGGGCGCCTACGAGCAGTACTTC. As protein: CASLGQGAYEQYF.

The chain couples TRBV6-1 to TRBJ1-1; possibly TRBD1 for D (6 bases). The CDR3 spans 16 residues. V dropped 2 bases and J dropped 3 bases, with 16 bases sitting between them. CDR1 MNHNS and CDR2 SASEGT come from the germline V gene. Here the CDR3 reads CASSEIIYRADTEAFF. In nucleotides, the CDR3 is TGTGCCAGCAGTGAAATAATATACAGGGCGGACACTGAAGCTTTCTTT.

This clone was observed a handful of times. CDR3 bases: TGCGCCAGCAGTGTTCAGGGGACTAGCGGATACAATGAGCAGTTCTTC. Its protein product is CASSVQGTSGYNEQFF. The chain is built from TRBV10-1 and TRBJ2-1, with 11 bases matching TRBD2. CDR3 length equals 16 residues. Trimming cost V 4 bases and J 4 bases; bases outside gene matches: 6. CDR1 WNHNN and CDR2 SYGVQD come from the germline V gene (reference sequence).

The V gene is TRBV7-2, the J gene TRBJ1-2, with 12 bases fitting TRBD1. Losses at the gene ends were 0 bases for V and 8 bases for J; bases not matched to a gene: 13. This CDR3 region has 18 residues. The germline gives CDR1 SGHTA, CDR2 FQGNSA. The CDR3 sequence: CASSLAPGQGASDFGYTF. CDR3 DNA: TGTGCCAGCAGCTTAGCGCCGGGACAGGGGGCGTCGGACTTCGGCTACACCTTC.

This chain joins TRBV30 and TRBJ1-2; D gene uncertain. Trimming shortened V by 0 bases and J by 8 bases, and 10 bases separated the two germline ends. Germline CDR1 and CDR2: GTSNPN and SVGIG (reference sequence). This CDR3 is built from 12 residues. In nucleotides, the CDR3 is TGTGCCTGGAGTGTAAGCGGACGCGGCTACACCTTC. Translation: CAWSVSGRGYTF.

The V call is TRBV5-1, the J call TRBJ2-3; no reliable D call. The germline V gene encodes CDR1 SGHRS and CDR2 YFSETQ. The ends were cut back, 1 base at V and 1 base at J, with 13 bases in the middle. The CDR3 runs to 16 residues. CDR3 loop: CASSLYSPSGTDTQYF. The DNA of the CDR3 is TGCGCCAGCAGCTTGTACAGCCCTTCAGGCACAGATACGCAGTATTTT.

There are many counts of this clone. The V gene is TRBV6-1, the J gene TRBJ1-1; 9 nucleotides match TRBD1. Per germline, CDR1 MNHNS and CDR2 SASEGT. CDR3 size: 14 residues. With 6 bases clipped from V and 1 base from J, the junction kept 3 bases outside the gene matches. CDR3 in amino acids: CASRVGQGNTEAFF. The CDR3 nucleotides are TGTGCCAGCAGAGTGGGACAGGGGAACACTGAAGCTTTCTTT.

In this sample, this clone turned up a few times. This chain uses TRBV28 with TRBJ2-7, with D possibly being TRBD1 (6 bases). This CDR3 spans 12 amino acids. The V gene's germline CDR1 is MDHEN and CDR2 SYDVKM. In nucleotides, the CDR3 is TGTGAGACCCGGGACACTTTTTACGAGCAGTACTTC. This codes for CETRDTFYEQYF.

This clone appeared many times. In nucleotides, the CDR3 is TGTGCCAGCAGCTTCGACTCACCTCCGGGCGAGCAGTACTTC. Protein sequence: CASSFDSPPGEQYF. This rearrangement joins TRBV7-2 to TRBJ2-7; D ambiguous. Trimming took off 3 bases at V and 6 bases at J, with 15 bases between the two ends. CDR3 length: 14 residues. Germline V gene lookup returns CDR1 SGHTA and CDR2 FQGNSA.

The genes are TRBV4-2 and TRBJ2-3, with D possibly TRBD1 on 6 matching bases. Germline-derived CDR1 and CDR2 are LGHNA and YNFKEQ. The CDR3 covers 15 residues. V was pared by 0 bases and J by 6 bases, with 13 bases between. The CDR3 here is CASSQDPGVTDTQYF. The CDR3 coding sequence is TGTGCCAGCAGCCAAGATCCAGGGGTAACCGATACGCAGTATTTT.

The gene calls are TRBV6-5 and TRBJ2-5; D could derive from TRBD1 or TRBD2 (6 bases each). The germline V gene encodes CDR1 MNHEY and CDR2 SVGAGI. V was trimmed by 0 bases and J by 14 bases, leaving 16 bases between them. There are 13 residues in the CDR3. CDR3 DNA: TGTGCCAGCAGTTACTCGAGGCAGGGGAGGTTCTACTTC. Its translation is CASSYSRQGRFYF.

CDR3 loop: CASSLELSTGTSYEQYF. The CDR3 DNA reads TGTGCCAGCAGCTTGGAACTCAGCACCGGGACAAGCTACGAGCAGTACTTC. This chain joins TRBV11-2 and TRBJ2-7, with D perhaps matching TRBD1 (6 bases). Germline loops: CDR1 SGHAT, CDR2 FQNNGV. The CDR3 runs to 17 residues. V was cut by 3 bases and J by 3 bases, with 21 bases left in between.

As to this clone: The junction does not match germline at one end; this may be a read error. The chain is built from TRBV7-8 and TRBJ1-2; unclear D gene. Germline V lookup: CDR1 SGHVS, CDR2 FQNEAQ. This CDR3 is 12 amino acids long. The CDR3 is CASSWADYVYTF. DNA for the CDR3: TGTGCCAGCAGCTGGGCAGACTATGTCTACACCTTC.

The chain combines TRBV12-3 or TRBV12-4 with TRBJ1-4, with a possible D match to TRBD1 (6 bases). The V end lost 5 bases, the J end lost 0 bases, and 13 bases lay between the germline ends. There are 16 residues in the CDR3. In nucleotides, the CDR3 is TGTGCCAGCAGTCCGCCGGGGGGCCCAACTAATGAAAAACTGTTTTTT. This translates into CASSPPGGPTNEKLFF.